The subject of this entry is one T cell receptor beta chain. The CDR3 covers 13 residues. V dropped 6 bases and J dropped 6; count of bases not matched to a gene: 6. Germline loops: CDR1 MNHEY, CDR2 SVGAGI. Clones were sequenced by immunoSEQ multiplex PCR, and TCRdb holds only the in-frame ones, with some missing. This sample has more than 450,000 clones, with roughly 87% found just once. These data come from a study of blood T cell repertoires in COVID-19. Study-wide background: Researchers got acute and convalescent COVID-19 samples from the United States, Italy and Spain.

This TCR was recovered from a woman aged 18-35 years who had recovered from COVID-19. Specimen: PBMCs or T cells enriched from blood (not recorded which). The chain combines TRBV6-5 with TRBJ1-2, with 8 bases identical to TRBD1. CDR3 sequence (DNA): TGTGCCAGCAGCCGGACAGGGAGGGATGGCTACACCTTC. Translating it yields CASSRTGRDGYTF.